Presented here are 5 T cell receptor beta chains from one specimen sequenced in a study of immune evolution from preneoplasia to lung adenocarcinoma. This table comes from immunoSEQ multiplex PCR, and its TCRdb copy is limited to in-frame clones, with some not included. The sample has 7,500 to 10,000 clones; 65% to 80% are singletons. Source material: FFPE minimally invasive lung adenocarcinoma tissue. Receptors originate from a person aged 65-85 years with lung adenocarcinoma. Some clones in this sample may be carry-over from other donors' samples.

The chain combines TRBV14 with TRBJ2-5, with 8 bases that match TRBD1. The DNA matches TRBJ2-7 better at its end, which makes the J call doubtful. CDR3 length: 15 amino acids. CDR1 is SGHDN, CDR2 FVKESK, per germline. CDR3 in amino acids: CASSQDRVRKYEQYF. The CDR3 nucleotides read TGTGCCAGCAGCCAGGACAGGGTGAGGAAATACGAGCAGTACTTC.

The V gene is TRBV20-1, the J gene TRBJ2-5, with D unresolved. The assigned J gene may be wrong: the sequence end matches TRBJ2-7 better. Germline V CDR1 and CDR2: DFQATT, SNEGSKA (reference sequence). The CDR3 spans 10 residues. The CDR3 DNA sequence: TGCAGTGCTAGATTCCACGAGCAGTACTTC. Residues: CSARFHEQYF.

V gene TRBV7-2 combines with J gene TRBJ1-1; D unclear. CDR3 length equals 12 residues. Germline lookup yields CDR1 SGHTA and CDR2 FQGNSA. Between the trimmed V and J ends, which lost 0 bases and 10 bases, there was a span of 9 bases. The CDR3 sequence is CASSLAGSGAFF. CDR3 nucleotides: TGTGCCAGCAGCTTAGCGGGGTCGGGAGCTTTCTTT.

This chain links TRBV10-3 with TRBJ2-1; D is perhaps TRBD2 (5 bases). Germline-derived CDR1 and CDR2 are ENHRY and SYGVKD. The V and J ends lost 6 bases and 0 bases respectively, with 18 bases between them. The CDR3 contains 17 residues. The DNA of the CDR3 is TGTGCCATCAGCGCTGCCATTCAAGGGAGCTCCTACAATGAGCAGTTCTTC. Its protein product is CAISAAIQGSSYNEQFF.

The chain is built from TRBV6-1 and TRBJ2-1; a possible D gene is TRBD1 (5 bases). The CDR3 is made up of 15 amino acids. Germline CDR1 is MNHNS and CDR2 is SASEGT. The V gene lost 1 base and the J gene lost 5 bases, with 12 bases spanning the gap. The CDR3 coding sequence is TGTGCCAGCAGTGAAGTAGCTGTAGGGGACAATGAGCAGTTCTTC. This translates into CASSEVAVGDNEQFF.